The 19 T cell receptor beta chains reported below all come from one sample, sequenced in a study of blood T cell repertoires in COVID-19. Using immunoSEQ multiplex PCR, the repertoire was profiled, and TCRdb retains in-frame clones only, with some absent. The sample yields around 230,000 clones, about 85% seen once. Sequenced material: peripheral blood. The source of these receptors is a middle-aged man with acute or convalescent COVID-19.

DNA of the CDR3: TGTGCCAGCAGCTTAGGGGACAGGGGTCTCCCTGGCGAGCAGTACTTC. Its protein is CASSLGDRGLPGEQYF. This chain joins TRBV7-9 and TRBJ2-7; the match to TRBD1 covers 10 bases. The junction had 9 bases not matched to a gene; V was cut back by 1 base and J by 6 bases. In germline, CDR1 is SEHNR, CDR2 FQNEAQ (reference sequence). CDR3 size: 16 residues.

The chain combines TRBV7-9 with TRBJ2-7; 8 nucleotides align to TRBD1. V was clipped by 6 bases and J by 4 bases; unmatched bases: 11. CDR1 SEHNR and CDR2 FQNEAQ come from the germline V gene (reference sequence). This CDR3 has 15 residues. The CDR3 spells CASRLDREGRYEQYF. CDR3 coding DNA: TGTGCCAGCAGACTGGACAGGGAAGGAAGGTACGAGCAGTACTTC.

This clone was seen once. The CDR3 protein is CASSPVGSEKLFF. The DNA for the CDR3 is TGTGCCAGCTCACCGGTGGGGAGTGAAAAACTGTTTTTT. The chain joins TRBV18 to TRBJ1-4; D unclear. The CDR3 covers 13 residues. The V end lost 3 bases, the J end lost 7 bases, and 9 bases lay between the germline ends. The germline CDR1 and CDR2 sequences are KGHSH and LQKENI.

This chain links TRBV27 with TRBJ2-3; 7 bases map to TRBD1. The CDR3 sequence is 14 residues long. In germline, CDR1 is MNHEY, CDR2 SMNVEV (reference sequence). With V trimmed by 6 bases and J by 2 bases, 5 bases remained unmatched. The CDR3 loop is CASSPDRHTDTQYF. DNA of the CDR3: TGTGCCAGCAGCCCGGACAGGCACACAGATACGCAGTATTTT.

The chain joins TRBV4-1 to TRBJ2-7, with D perhaps TRBD1 (5 bases). Trimming stripped 0 bases from V and 6 bases from J, with 12 bases between. Germline V CDR1 and CDR2: MGHRA, YSYEKL. The CDR3 spans 14 residues. The CDR3 sequence is CASSQEYRPIEQYF. CDR3 DNA: TGCGCCAGCAGCCAAGAGTACAGGCCTATCGAGCAGTACTTC.

This clone was observed at least ten times. The chain uses TRBV11-1 and TRBJ2-3; 8 bases are a match to TRBD1. CDR3 length: 15 amino acids. The V and J ends lost 4 bases and 5 bases, in that order; junction bases with no gene match: 8. The germline gives CDR1 SGHAT, CDR2 FQDESV (reference sequence). The CDR3 DNA reads as TGTGCCAGCAGCTCGGACAGGGTTCATGGAGATACGCAGTATTTT. It is translated as CASSSDRVHGDTQYF.

The chain recombines TRBV6-1 with TRBJ1-1, with 10 bases that match TRBD1. The V segment lost 0 bases and the J segment 3 bases; nucleotides outside the gene matches: 4. Per germline, CDR1 MNHNS and CDR2 SASEGT. The CDR3 spans 16 residues. CDR3 region: CASSEALGTGDTEAFF. The DNA of the CDR3 is TGTGCCAGCAGTGAAGCTTTGGGGACAGGGGACACTGAAGCTTTCTTT.

V usage is TRBV5-1 and J usage is TRBJ2-2; 11 positions match TRBD2. Germline trimming cut 4 bases from V and 3 bases from J; bases unmatched to any gene: 11. This CDR3 spans 18 amino acids. Germline V gives CDR1 SGHRS, CDR2 YFSETQ. CDR3 sequence: CASSPDLTSGIDTGELFF. Written as DNA, the CDR3 is TGCGCCAGCAGCCCGGACCTGACTAGCGGGATTGACACCGGGGAGCTGTTTTTT.

In the case of this clone: The junction shows a germline mismatch at one end, possibly a read error. The chain combines TRBV12-3 or TRBV12-4 with TRBJ2-7; 8 bases align to TRBD2. There are 11 residues in the CDR3. This CDR3 reads CASSSAGGVDF. Written as DNA, the CDR3 is TGTGCCAGCAGTTCGGCCGGGGGGGTGGACTTC.

The J gene is TRBJ1-1, the V gene TRBV27; 8 bases agree with TRBD1. Germline V CDR1 and CDR2: MNHEY, SMNVEV (reference sequence). V was clipped by 6 bases and J by 1 base; unmatched bases: 4. The CDR3 runs 14 residues. The CDR3 DNA sequence: TGTGCCAGCAGACCGGACAGGGCGAACACTGAAGCTTTCTTT. Residues: CASRPDRANTEAFF.

The rearrangement uses TRBV6-5 and TRBJ2-4, with a tentative D call TRBD1 (6 bases). The CDR3 is made up of 11 amino acids. Trimming removed 7 bases at V and 12 bases at J, with 13 bases between. Germline CDR1 MNHEY, CDR2 SVGAGI. CDR3 DNA: TGTGCCAGCACCAAGGGGGTCCATCAGTACTTC. It encodes CASTKGVHQYF.

This chain joins TRBV30 and TRBJ2-2; 7 bases align to TRBD1. The CDR3 covers 14 residues. Looked up from germline, CDR1 is GTSNPN and CDR2 is SVGIG (reference sequence). V dropped 7 bases and J dropped 5; count of bases not matched to a gene: 10. CDR3 coding DNA: TGTGCCTCCCATCACAGGGGTGGAACCGGGGAGCTGTTTTTT. Translation: CASHHRGGTGELFF.

A single count supports this clone. The rearrangement uses TRBV9 and TRBJ2-3; 10 bases map to TRBD2. The germline gives CDR1 SGDLS, CDR2 YYNGEE. This CDR3 is 14 amino acids long. With V trimmed by 4 bases and J by 3 bases, 2 bases remained unmatched. The CDR3: CASSLSGRTDTQYF. The CDR3 nucleotides read TGTGCCAGCAGCCTTAGCGGGAGGACAGATACGCAGTATTTT.

The V gene is TRBV9, the J gene TRBJ1-1; possibly TRBD1 for D (5 bases). The V gene lost 10 bases and the J gene lost 0 bases, with 16 bases spanning the gap. From germline, CDR1 is SGDLS and CDR2 YYNGEE. The CDR3 covers 14 residues. CDR3 bases: TGTGCCTCGGGGAGGGGCCAAATGAACACTGAAGCTTTCTTT. Its protein product is CASGRGQMNTEAFF.

The chain is built from TRBV10-1 and TRBJ1-5; D unresolved. The V end lost 4 bases, the J end lost 4 bases, and 14 bases lay between the germline ends. Germline V CDR1 and CDR2: WNHNN, SYGVQD (reference sequence). This CDR3 has 15 residues. The chain's CDR3 is CASSARSGINQPQHF. The CDR3 nucleotides are TGCGCCAGCAGTGCTCGATCCGGTATAAATCAGCCCCAGCATTTT.

V is TRBV28 and J is TRBJ1-2, with D possibly matching TRBD1 (5 bases). CDR3 size: 16 residues. Germline assignment: CDR1 MDHEN and CDR2 SYDVKM. V was cut by 6 bases and J by 2 bases, with 19 bases left in between. CDR3 protein: CASSNLGLGWNYGYTF. CDR3 DNA sequence: TGTGCCAGCAGCAACCTGGGGCTCGGGTGGAACTATGGCTACACCTTC.

This clone is a singleton in its sample. The chain's CDR3 is CAIRTSGSSSYEQYF. CDR3 bases: TGTGCCATAAGGACTAGCGGGAGTAGCTCCTACGAGCAGTACTTC. This chain connects TRBV10-3 to TRBJ2-7; 13 nucleotides line up with TRBD2. The CDR3 is made up of 15 amino acids. J gave up 0 bases and V 9 bases, and 5 bases lay outside the gene matches. Germline CDR1 and CDR2: ENHRY and SYGVKD.

V is TRBV19 and J is TRBJ2-3, with D unresolved. Germline loops: CDR1 LNHDA, CDR2 SQIVND (reference sequence). Trimming took off 7 bases at V and 2 bases at J, with 16 bases between the two ends. The CDR3 runs to 15 residues. This chain's CDR3 is CASTPSSAATDTQYF. CDR3 DNA sequence: TGTGCCAGTACCCCGAGCAGCGCAGCCACAGATACGCAGTATTTT.

The gene calls are TRBV3-1 (or the pseudogene TRBV3-2) and TRBJ2-1; 7 bases match TRBD1. Trimming at V came to 3 bases and at J to 7 bases, leaving 9 bases not matched to a gene. This CDR3 is built from 15 residues. Germline CDR1 LGHDT, CDR2 YNNKEL (reference sequence). CDR3 amino acids: CASSHRQGLGNEQFF. The CDR3 bases are TGTGCCAGCAGCCACCGACAGGGCTTGGGTAATGAGCAGTTCTTC.